The 27 T cell receptor beta chains reported below all come from one sample, sequenced in a study of response to subunit inactivated influenza vaccine. TCRdb redid the calling of the RT-PCR reads with MiXCR, one entry per CDR3 protein. The profile covers 150,000 or so distinct CDR3 sequences, with around 11% appearing a single time and roughly 33% taken by the ten largest. Sequenced material: CD8+ T cells sorted from PBMCs, taken approximately 25 months after vaccination. The receptors stem from a man between 50 and 70 years old who received an inactivated influenza vaccine.

The table lists this clonotype with a few counts. This chain joins TRBV6-2 or TRBV6-3 and TRBJ2-5, with TRBD2 as a possible D gene (6 bases). The V end lost 0 bases, the J end lost 4 bases, and 21 bases lay between the germline ends. The germline gives CDR1 MNHEY, CDR2 SVGEGT. The CDR3 totals 18 residues. CDR3: CASSYSSIALARTETQYF. The CDR3 nucleotides read TGTGCCAGCAGTTACTCGAGTATAGCCCTAGCGAGGACAGAGACCCAGTACTTC.

This clonotype was seen more than once but under ten times. This chain uses TRBV7-9 with TRBJ2-7; D is undetermined. CDR3 length: 13 amino acids. Trimming stripped 7 bases from V and 1 base from J, with 11 bases between. Germline assignment: CDR1 SEHNR and CDR2 FQNEAQ (reference sequence). Here the CDR3 reads CASTSVQSYEQYF. The CDR3 coding sequence is TGTGCCAGCACCTCCGTACAGTCCTACGAGCAGTACTTC. Filled out from reference TRBV7-9 and TRBJ2-7, the complete variable domain reads DTGVSQNPRHKITKRGQNVTFRCDPISEHNRLYWYRQTLGQGPEFLTYFQNEAQLEKSRLLSDRFSAERPKGSFSTLEIQRTEQGDSAMYLCASTSVQSYEQYFGPGTRLTVT.

This clonotype was seen a handful of times. This chain links TRBV7-9 with TRBJ2-5, with D possibly TRBD2 on 7 matching bases. This CDR3 is 14 amino acids long. V lost 6 bases to trimming and J lost 5 bases, with 16 bases between them. Germline CDR1 is SEHNR and CDR2 is FQNEAQ (reference sequence). The CDR3 nucleotides read TGTGCCAGCAGGACCGGACTAGGGGGGGAGACCCAGTACTTC. Translation: CASRTGLGGETQYF.

In this sample, this clonotype turned up many times. CDR3 in amino acids: CSARWPGTGSYEQYF. The CDR3 DNA reads as TGCAGTGCTAGATGGCCCGGGACAGGGTCCTACGAGCAGTACTTC. This rearrangement joins TRBV20-1 to TRBJ2-7, with TRBD1 matching 9 bases. V lost 2 bases to trimming and J lost 1 base; unmatched junction nucleotides: 6. The germline V gene has CDR1 DFQATT and CDR2 SNEGSKA (reference sequence). The CDR3 is made up of 15 amino acids.

The chain employs TRBV10-2 and TRBJ2-7, with 10 bases aligning to TRBD2. Trimming cost V 4 bases and J 2 bases; bases outside gene matches: 5. CDR3 size: 15 residues. Per germline, CDR1 WSHSY and CDR2 SAAADI. The CDR3 coding sequence is TGCGCCAGCAGTGCGAGCGGGGGGGCCGCCTACGAGCAGTACTTC. Protein: CASSASGGAAYEQYF.

In its sample, this clonotype was seen a few times. The chain combines TRBV7-6 with TRBJ1-3; D is ambiguous. The CDR3 has 15 amino acids. Deletions cut 5 bases from V and 1 base from J, with 12 bases between. Germline V gene sequence: CDR1 SGHVS, CDR2 FNYEAQ. CDR3 residues: CASSLRDTSGNTIYF. The CDR3 coding sequence is TGTGCCAGCAGCCTCCGAGACACTTCTGGAAACACCATATATTTT.

This clonotype was detected only a few times. The chain combines TRBV5-6 with TRBJ2-7; a possible D gene is TRBD1 (6 bases). CDR3 length equals 17 residues. Germline loops: CDR1 SGHDT, CDR2 YYEEEE. Trimming took 1 base from V and 5 from J, leaving 22 bases between them. CDR3 sequence (DNA): TGTGCCAGCAGCTTGATGGGGTATACAGGGTTGGTGAACGAGCAGTACTTC. It encodes CASSLMGYTGLVNEQYF.

The chain has TRBV28 and TRBJ2-7, with D perhaps assigned TRBD1 or TRBD2 (5 bases each). Germline CDR1 is MDHEN and CDR2 is SYDVKM. The ends were cut back, 1 base at V and 2 bases at J, with 12 bases in the middle. The CDR3 has 15 residues. In DNA form, the CDR3 reads TGTGCCAGCAGTTTATTGAGCCAGGGACCCTACGAGCAGTACTTC. It yields the protein CASSLLSQGPYEQYF.

This clonotype was counted between two and nine times. The chain uses TRBV5-1 and TRBJ2-7; 7 bases match TRBD1. The CDR3 loop spans 15 amino acids. V was clipped by 0 bases and J by 1 base; unmatched bases: 4. The germline gives CDR1 SGHRS, CDR2 YFSETQ. As DNA, the CDR3 is TGCGCCAGCAGCTTGGGGGCAGGGGGTTCCTACGAGCAGTACTTC. This sequence encodes CASSLGAGGSYEQYF.

This clonotype was seen a few times. The chain links TRBV6-1 to TRBJ1-5; maybe TRBD1 (5 bases). Between the trimmed V and J ends, which lost 6 bases and 2 bases, there was a span of 17 bases. CDR3 size: 16 residues. Germline CDR1 is MNHNS and CDR2 is SASEGT. CDR3 protein: CASSLGPPVGNQPQHF. CDR3 nucleotide sequence: TGTGCCAGCAGCTTGGGACCGCCAGTCGGCAATCAGCCCCAGCATTTT.

In regard to this clonotype: This could be a read error, since a much larger clone is one nucleotide away. The chain uses TRBV27 and TRBJ2-7; 11 bases are shared with TRBD2. This CDR3 contains 15 residues. CDR1 and CDR2 (germline): MNHEY, SMNVEV (reference sequence). V shed 9 bases, J shed 7 bases, and the junction held 14 bases outside the gene matches. Here the CDR3 reads CASGPSGRPAGEQYF. The CDR3 bases are TGTGCCAGTGGGCCTAGCGGGAGGCCGGCGGGTGAGCAGTACTTC.

The chain carries TRBV11-2 and TRBJ2-2; D is undetermined. Germline V lookup: CDR1 SGHAT, CDR2 FQNNGV. Trimming left V 8 bases short and J 10 bases short, with 14 bases between. The CDR3 loop spans 12 amino acids. The CDR3: CASGLWPEELFF. The CDR3 DNA is TGTGCCAGCGGTCTATGGCCCGAGGAGCTGTTTTTT.

This chain joins TRBV5-1 and TRBJ2-7; 8 nucleotides agree with TRBD1. With V trimmed by 5 bases and J by 5 bases, 3 bases remained unmatched. Germline V CDR1 and CDR2: SGHRS, YFSETQ. The CDR3 runs 12 residues. The CDR3 sequence is CASSWTGHEQYF. CDR3 sequence (DNA): TGCGCCAGCAGTTGGACAGGGCACGAGCAGTACTTC.

This clonotype was seen a handful of times. The CDR3 region is CASSLGQEVIYEQYF. The CDR3, as DNA: TGTGCCAGCAGCTTGGGTCAGGAGGTAATCTACGAGCAGTACTTC. This rearrangement joins TRBV5-5 to TRBJ2-7; D possibly corresponds to TRBD2 (5 bases). Germline V gene lookup returns CDR1 SGHKS and CDR2 YYEKEE (reference sequence). This CDR3 spans 15 amino acids. Trimming took 0 bases from V and 3 from J, leaving 13 bases between them.

Comments on this clonotype: An end of the junction does not agree with germline; a read error may underlie this. The chain combines TRBV7-7 with TRBJ2-7; D uncertain. The CDR3 contains 13 residues. Germline-derived CDR1 and CDR2 are SSHAT and FNYEAQ (reference sequence). The CDR3 DNA follows: TGTGCTAGCAGCTTAAATCCACAAGGCGAGCAGTACTTC. This gives the protein CASSLNPQGEQYF.

CDR3: CASSLLGAPDTQYF. The CDR3, as DNA: TGTGCCAGCAGTTTATTGGGGGCACCAGATACGCAGTATTTT. This chain uses TRBV27 with TRBJ2-3, with a possible D match to TRBD1 (6 bases). The CDR3 sequence is 14 residues long. Germline CDR1 is MNHEY and CDR2 is SMNVEV (reference sequence). V was pared by 1 base and J by 4 bases, with 9 bases between.

The rearrangement uses TRBV2 and TRBJ2-3; TRBD2 matches 8 bases. This CDR3 region has 14 residues. The germline V gene encodes CDR1 SNHLY and CDR2 FYNNEI. J lost 4 bases, V lost 4 bases, and 4 bases had no gene match. The CDR3 region is CASSGEREPDTQYF. DNA of the CDR3: TGTGCCAGCAGTGGGGAGCGGGAGCCAGATACGCAGTATTTT.

This chain uses TRBV4-3 with TRBJ2-1; D is perhaps TRBD1 or TRBD2 (5 bases each). V lost 3 bases to trimming and J lost 8 bases, with 17 bases between them. Germline assignment: CDR1 LGHNA and CDR2 YSLEER. The CDR3 is 15 amino acids. CDR3 region: CASSQGRWLGDEQFF. The CDR3 region has the DNA TGCGCCAGCAGCCAGGGCAGGTGGTTGGGGGATGAGCAGTTCTTC.

This clonotype has only a few counts. The chain joins TRBV6-2 or TRBV6-3 to TRBJ2-4; D may be TRBD1 or TRBD2 (5 bases each). The CDR3 is 19 amino acids. Germline lookup yields CDR1 MNHEY and CDR2 SVGEGT. V lost 0 bases to trimming and J lost 0 bases, with 18 bases between them. The CDR3: CASSYSIATVNLAKNIQYF. The CDR3 DNA is TGTGCCAGCAGTTACTCGATAGCGACAGTCAACCTAGCCAAAAACATTCAGTACTTC.

This clonotype came up a few times. This chain uses TRBV12-3 or TRBV12-4 with TRBJ2-1; D is perhaps TRBD1 or TRBD2 (5 bases each). The CDR3 length is 14 residues. Trimming took off 5 bases at V and 8 bases at J, with 16 bases between the two ends. The CDR3: CASSHGDLGYEQFF. The CDR3 DNA reads as TGTGCCAGCAGTCATGGGGACCTCGGGTATGAGCAGTTCTTC.

The chain combines TRBV9 with TRBJ2-5; D not resolved. The V gene's germline CDR1 is SGDLS and CDR2 YYNGEE. Trimming pared 4 bases from V and 5 bases from J, leaving 18 bases between. This CDR3 spans 15 amino acids. The CDR3 protein is CASSSLISSKETQYF. In DNA form, the CDR3 reads TGTGCCAGCAGCTCCCTGATATCTAGTAAGGAGACCCAGTACTTC. The full variable domain, with the rest looked up from reference TRBV9 and TRBJ2-5, is DSGVTQTPKHLITATGQRVTLRCSPRSGDLSVYWYQQSLDQGLQFLIQYYNGEERAKGNILERFSAQQFPDLHSELNLSSLELGDSALYFCASSSLISSKETQYFGPGTRLLVL.

This clonotype was observed a few times. The rearrangement joins TRBV14 to TRBJ2-1; 8 bases align to TRBD1. This CDR3 has 15 residues. Germline CDR1 reads SGHDN; CDR2 reads FVKESK. V dropped 3 bases and J dropped 8; count of bases not matched to a gene: 9. The CDR3 region has the DNA TGTGCCAGCAGCCATCCAGGGGGCGGATTATATGAGCAGTTCTTC. This sequence encodes CASSHPGGGLYEQFF.

The CDR3 DNA reads TGTGCCAGCAGCCCGCCGACAGGGTCGGTCAATGAGCAGTTCTTC. Protein: CASSPPTGSVNEQFF. V is TRBV7-9 and J is TRBJ2-1, with 7 bases matching TRBD1. The CDR3 contains 15 residues. Germline lookup yields CDR1 SEHNR and CDR2 FQNEAQ (reference sequence). Trimming removed 5 bases from V and 6 bases from J; junction bases left unmatched: 10.

This clonotype was counted between two and nine times. The chain has TRBV2 and TRBJ2-7, with 8 bases matching TRBD1. Per germline, CDR1 SNHLY and CDR2 FYNNEI. The CDR3 is 12 amino acids. Germline trimming cut 10 bases from V and 2 bases from J; bases unmatched to any gene: 4. In nucleotides, the CDR3 is TGTGCCAACCAGGGGGCGACCTACGAGCAGTACTTC. This gives the protein CANQGATYEQYF.

The chain joins TRBV12-3 or TRBV12-4 to TRBJ2-7; D is possibly TRBD1 (5 bases). CDR3 length: 13 residues. Trimming took 4 bases from V and 2 from J, leaving 9 bases between them. The CDR3 loop is CASSWGMTYEQYF. CDR3 coding DNA: TGTGCCAGCAGTTGGGGCATGACCTACGAGCAGTACTTC.

This chain links TRBV6-2 or TRBV6-3 with TRBJ2-7, with D hard to call. Trimming stripped 2 bases from V and 0 bases from J, with 5 bases between. CDR1 MNHEY and CDR2 SVGEGT come from the germline V gene. The CDR3 totals 13 residues. CDR3 in amino acids: CASSYRASYEQYF. The DNA of the CDR3 is TGTGCCAGCAGTTACAGGGCCTCCTACGAGCAGTACTTC.

The chain recombines TRBV12-3 or TRBV12-4 with TRBJ1-5; D uncertain. V was shortened by 3 bases and J by 5 bases, with 14 bases between the two germline ends. This CDR3 has 15 residues. CDR3 sequence (DNA): TGTGCCAGCAGTTTCGACGACGGCTTGTATCAGCCCCAGCATTTT. Translation: CASSFDDGLYQPQHF.